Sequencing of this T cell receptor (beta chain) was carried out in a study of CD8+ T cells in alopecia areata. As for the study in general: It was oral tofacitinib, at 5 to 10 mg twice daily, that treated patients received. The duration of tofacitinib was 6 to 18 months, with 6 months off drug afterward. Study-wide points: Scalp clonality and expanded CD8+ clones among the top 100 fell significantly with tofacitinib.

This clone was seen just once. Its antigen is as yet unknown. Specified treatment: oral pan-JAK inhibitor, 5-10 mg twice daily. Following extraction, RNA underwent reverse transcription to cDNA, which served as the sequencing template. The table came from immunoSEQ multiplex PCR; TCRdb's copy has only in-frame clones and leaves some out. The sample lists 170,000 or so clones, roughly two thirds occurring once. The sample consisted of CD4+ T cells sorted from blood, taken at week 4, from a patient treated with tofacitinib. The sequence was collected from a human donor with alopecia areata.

DNA for the CDR3: TGTGCCAGCAGCGAAGTCTGGGATTCACCCCTCCACTTT. Amino acids: CASSEVWDSPLHF. The chain carries TRBV7-3 and TRBJ1-6, with no clear D. Trimming took 5 bases from V and 8 from J, leaving 10 bases between them. Germline V CDR1 and CDR2: SGHTA, FQGTGA. CDR3 length equals 13 residues.